What follows is one T cell receptor beta chain and its context. What it binds is unknown. A read error may account for a junction end that differs from germline. The sample is drawn from a study of blood T cells in healthy people across ages. Study-wide results and limits: Estimates of diversity drawn from one million T cells were considered underestimates.

The authors ran a second PCR of about 7 to 12 cycles using a sample-barcoded 5' primer and a J-beta primer mix. TCRdb fed the 5' RACE reads into MiXCR, producing one record per CDR3 protein. Here the sample spans hundreds of thousands of distinct CDR3 sequences, about 46% being singletons. Sequencing input: blood. The sequence came from a man older than 75 in good health.

The CDR3 spells CASSLQREGSGASVLTF. CDR3 coding DNA: TGTGCCAGCAGCTTACAGCGGGAGGGCTCTGGGGCCAGCGTCCTGACTTTC. This rearrangement joins TRBV7-9 to TRBJ2-6; 10 nucleotides match TRBD2. The CDR3 consists of 17 residues. The germline V gene encodes CDR1 SEHNR and CDR2 FQNEAQ (reference sequence).